This TCR beta chain was identified during a study of shared T cell receptors in the human thymus. There are 12 residues in the CDR3. Looked up from germline, CDR1 is SGDLS and CDR2 is YYNGEE. V was cut by 4 bases and J by 4 bases, with 7 bases left in between. Note on this clone: Within the sample, other DNA sequences also encode this same CDR3.

Here immunoSEQ multiplex PCR was the method, and the copy in TCRdb shows in-frame clones only, minus some. The data contain about 500,000 clones, around 78% of them seen just once; the ten biggest clones take up 0.013%. A further study also used this sample, focusing on human thymus T cells. From that study: Samples came from healthy Finnish infants during open corrective cardiac surgery. From resections taken during corrective heart surgery, the thymus tissue was obtained. Repertoires sampled from thymus and blood appeared biased in V and J gene usage. Related studies noted strongly shared thymic repertoires across unrelated people.

The material sequenced was thymocytes. This rearrangement joins TRBV9 to TRBJ2-3; D gene unclear. This receptor was obtained from a boy younger than two with a congenital heart defect. CDR3 region: CASSPPADTQYF. CDR3 coding DNA: TGTGCCAGCAGCCCCCCCGCAGATACGCAGTATTTT.